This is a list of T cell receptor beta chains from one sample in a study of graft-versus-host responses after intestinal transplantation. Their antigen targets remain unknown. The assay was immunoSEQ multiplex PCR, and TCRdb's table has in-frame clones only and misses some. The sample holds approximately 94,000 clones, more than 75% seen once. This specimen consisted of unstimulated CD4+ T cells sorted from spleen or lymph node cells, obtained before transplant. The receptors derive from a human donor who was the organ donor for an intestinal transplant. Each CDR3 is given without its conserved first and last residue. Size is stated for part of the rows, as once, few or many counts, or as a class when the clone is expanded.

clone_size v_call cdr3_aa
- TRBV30 AWNDRGRSYEQY
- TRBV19 ASSIRAGGLRTDTQY
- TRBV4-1 ASSPSSGTGAYEQY
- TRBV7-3 ASSLSSYNEQF
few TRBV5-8 ASSWDSPYEQY
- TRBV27 ASSKQGPADTQY
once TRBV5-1 ASSLTSWYEQY
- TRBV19 ASRRQGANTGELF
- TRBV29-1 SVELGYGYGYT
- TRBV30 AWDRGFTETQY
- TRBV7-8 ASSLSRGGDLYEQY
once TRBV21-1 ASSEGLQGAGELF
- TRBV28 ASRNYRGIIT
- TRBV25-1 ASSAGSYGYT
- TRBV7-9 ASSSTGTGKGQPQH
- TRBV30 AWKGGWGTDTQY
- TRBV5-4 ASSAGVAATYGYT
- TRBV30 AWIGIRSGQETYEQY
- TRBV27 ASSPSLFPYEQY
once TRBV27 ASSLSGGVNTEAF
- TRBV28 ASSGSLQGTQTQY
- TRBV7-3 ASSLSVNSPLH
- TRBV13 ASSLVGGTGREQY
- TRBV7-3 ASSSRQGGELF
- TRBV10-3 AISEGTGSGEQF
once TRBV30 AWSPRDRFGQY
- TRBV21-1 ASSKDSTDTQY
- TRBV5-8 ASSYEQGCYEQY
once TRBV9 ASSRIVGSTQETQY
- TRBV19 ASSISTYNSPLH
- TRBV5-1 ASRRSGTYEQY